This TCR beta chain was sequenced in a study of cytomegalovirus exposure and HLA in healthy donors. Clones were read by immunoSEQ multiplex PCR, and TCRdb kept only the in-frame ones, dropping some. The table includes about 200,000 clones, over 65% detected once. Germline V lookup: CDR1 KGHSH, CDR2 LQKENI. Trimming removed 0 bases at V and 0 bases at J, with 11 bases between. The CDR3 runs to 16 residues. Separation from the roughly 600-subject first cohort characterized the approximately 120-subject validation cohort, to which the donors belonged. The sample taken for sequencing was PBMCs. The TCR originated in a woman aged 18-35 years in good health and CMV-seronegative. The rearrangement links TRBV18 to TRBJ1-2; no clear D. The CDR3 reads CASSPPSVGSNYGYTF. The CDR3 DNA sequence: TGTGCCAGCTCACCACCGTCGGTCGGATCTAACTATGGCTACACCTTC.